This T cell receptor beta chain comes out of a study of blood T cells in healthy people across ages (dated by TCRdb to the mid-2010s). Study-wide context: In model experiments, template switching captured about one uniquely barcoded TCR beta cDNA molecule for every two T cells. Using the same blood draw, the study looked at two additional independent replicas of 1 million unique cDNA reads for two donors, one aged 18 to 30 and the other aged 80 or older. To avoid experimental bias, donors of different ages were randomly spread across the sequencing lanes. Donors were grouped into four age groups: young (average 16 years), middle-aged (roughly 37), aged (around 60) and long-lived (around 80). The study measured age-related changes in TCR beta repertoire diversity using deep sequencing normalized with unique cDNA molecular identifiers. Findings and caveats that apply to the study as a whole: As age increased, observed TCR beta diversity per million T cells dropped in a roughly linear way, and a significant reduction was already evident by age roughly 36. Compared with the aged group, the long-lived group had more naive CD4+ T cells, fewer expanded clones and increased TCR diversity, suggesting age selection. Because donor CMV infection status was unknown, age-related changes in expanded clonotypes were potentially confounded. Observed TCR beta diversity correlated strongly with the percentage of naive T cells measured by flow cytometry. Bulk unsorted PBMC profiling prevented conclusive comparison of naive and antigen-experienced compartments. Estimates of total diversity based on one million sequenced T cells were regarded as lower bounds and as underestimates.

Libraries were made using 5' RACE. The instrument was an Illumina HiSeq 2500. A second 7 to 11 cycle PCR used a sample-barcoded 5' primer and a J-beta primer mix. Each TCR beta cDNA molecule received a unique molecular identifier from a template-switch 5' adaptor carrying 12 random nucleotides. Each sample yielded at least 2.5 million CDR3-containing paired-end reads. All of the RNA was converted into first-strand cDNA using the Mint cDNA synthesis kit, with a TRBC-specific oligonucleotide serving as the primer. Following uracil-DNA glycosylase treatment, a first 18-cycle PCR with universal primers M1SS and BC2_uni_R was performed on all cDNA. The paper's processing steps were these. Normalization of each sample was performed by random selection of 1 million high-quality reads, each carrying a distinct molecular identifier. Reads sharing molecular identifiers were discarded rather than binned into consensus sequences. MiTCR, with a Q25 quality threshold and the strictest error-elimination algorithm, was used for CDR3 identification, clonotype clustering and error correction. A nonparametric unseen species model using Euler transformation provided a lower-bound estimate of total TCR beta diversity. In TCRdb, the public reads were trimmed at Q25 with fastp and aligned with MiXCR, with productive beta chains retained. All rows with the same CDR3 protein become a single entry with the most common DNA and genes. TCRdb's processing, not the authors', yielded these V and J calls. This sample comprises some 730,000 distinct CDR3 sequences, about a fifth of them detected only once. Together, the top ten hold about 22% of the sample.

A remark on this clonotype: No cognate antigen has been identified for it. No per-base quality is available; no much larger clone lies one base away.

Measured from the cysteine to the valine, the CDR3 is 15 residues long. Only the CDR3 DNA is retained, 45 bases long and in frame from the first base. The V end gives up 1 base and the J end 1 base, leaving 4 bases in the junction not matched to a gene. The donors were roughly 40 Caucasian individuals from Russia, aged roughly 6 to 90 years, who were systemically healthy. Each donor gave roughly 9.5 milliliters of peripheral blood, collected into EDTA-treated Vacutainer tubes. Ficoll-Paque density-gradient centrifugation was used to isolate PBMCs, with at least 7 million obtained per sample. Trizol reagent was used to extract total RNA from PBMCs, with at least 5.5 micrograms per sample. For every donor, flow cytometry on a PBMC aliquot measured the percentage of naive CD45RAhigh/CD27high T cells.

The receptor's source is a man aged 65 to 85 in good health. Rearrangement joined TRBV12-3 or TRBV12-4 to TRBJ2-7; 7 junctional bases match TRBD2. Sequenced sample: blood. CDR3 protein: CASSLGLAVSYEQYV. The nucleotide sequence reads TGTGCCAGCAGTTTAGGCCTAGCGGTTTCCTACGAGCAGTACGTC.